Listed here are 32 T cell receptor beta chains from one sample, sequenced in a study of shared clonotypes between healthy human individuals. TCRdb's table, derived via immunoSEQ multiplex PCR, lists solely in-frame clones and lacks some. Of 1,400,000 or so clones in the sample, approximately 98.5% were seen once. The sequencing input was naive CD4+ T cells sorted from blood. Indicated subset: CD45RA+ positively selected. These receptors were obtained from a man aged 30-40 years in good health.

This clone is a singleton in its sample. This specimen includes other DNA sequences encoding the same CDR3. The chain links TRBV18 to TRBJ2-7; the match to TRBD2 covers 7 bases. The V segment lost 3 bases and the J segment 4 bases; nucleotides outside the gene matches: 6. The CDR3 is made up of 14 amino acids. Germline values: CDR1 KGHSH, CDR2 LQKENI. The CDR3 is CASSPGTGGYEQYF. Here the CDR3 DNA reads TGTGCCAGCTCACCCGGGACGGGAGGATACGAGCAGTACTTC.

CDR3 nucleotide sequence: TGTGCCAGCAGCCAGGGTACTGGGGGCGGCGGCAATCAGCCCCAGCATTTT. This codes for CASSQGTGGGGNQPQHF. This chain links TRBV4-2 with TRBJ1-5; tentatively, D is TRBD1 (6 bases). Deletions cut 3 bases from V and 2 bases from J, with 17 bases between. In germline, CDR1 is LGHNA, CDR2 YNFKEQ. This CDR3 region has 17 residues.

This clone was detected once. This CDR3 reads CASSQVVGLGTEAFF. Written as DNA, the CDR3 is TGCGCCAGCAGCCAAGTTGTGGGGTTGGGCACTGAAGCTTTCTTT. This chain connects TRBV4-1 to TRBJ1-1; no clear D. Germline loops: CDR1 MGHRA, CDR2 YSYEKL. This CDR3 is 15 amino acids long. Trimming took off 1 base at V and 4 bases at J, with 13 bases between the two ends.

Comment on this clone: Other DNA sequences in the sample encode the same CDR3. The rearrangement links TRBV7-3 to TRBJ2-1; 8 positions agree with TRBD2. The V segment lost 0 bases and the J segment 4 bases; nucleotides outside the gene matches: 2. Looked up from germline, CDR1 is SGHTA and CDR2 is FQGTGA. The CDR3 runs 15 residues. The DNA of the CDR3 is TGTGCCAGCAGCTTAACGGGGACTAGTTACAATGAGCAGTTCTTC. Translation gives CASSLTGTSYNEQFF.

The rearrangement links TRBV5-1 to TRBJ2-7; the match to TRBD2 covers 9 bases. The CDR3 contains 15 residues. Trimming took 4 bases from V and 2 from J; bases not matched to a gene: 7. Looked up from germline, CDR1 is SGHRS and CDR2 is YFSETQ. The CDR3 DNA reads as TGCGCCAGCAGCCGGGGGACTAGCCGTACCTACGAGCAGTACTTC. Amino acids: CASSRGTSRTYEQYF.

The CDR3 coding sequence is TGTGCCAGCAGCCGGGTCTACTACGAGCAGTACTTC. Protein sequence: CASSRVYYEQYF. The chain carries TRBV11-2 and TRBJ2-7; unclear D gene. V lost 5 bases and J 3 bases, leaving 8 bases between the germline ends. Germline-derived CDR1 and CDR2 are SGHAT and FQNNGV. The CDR3 runs 12 residues.

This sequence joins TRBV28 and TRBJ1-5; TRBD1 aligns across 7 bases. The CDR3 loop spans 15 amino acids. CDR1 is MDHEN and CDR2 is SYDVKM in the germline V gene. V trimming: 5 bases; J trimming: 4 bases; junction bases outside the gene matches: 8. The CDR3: CASSLPGTANQPQHF. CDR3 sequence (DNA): TGTGCCAGCAGTCTACCCGGGACAGCGAATCAGCCCCAGCATTTT.

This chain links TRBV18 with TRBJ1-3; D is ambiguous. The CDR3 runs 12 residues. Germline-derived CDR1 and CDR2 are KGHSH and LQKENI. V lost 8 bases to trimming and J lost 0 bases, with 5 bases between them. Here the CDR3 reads CASAYSGNTIYF. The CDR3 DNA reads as TGTGCCAGCGCGTACTCTGGAAACACCATATATTTT.

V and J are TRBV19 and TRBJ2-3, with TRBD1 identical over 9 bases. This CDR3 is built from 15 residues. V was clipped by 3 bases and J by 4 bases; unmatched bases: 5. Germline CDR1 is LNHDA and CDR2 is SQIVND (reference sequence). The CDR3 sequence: CASSIPGQGADTQYF. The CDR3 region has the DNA TGTGCCAGTAGTATCCCGGGACAGGGCGCAGATACGCAGTATTTT. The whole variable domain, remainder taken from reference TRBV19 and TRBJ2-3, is DGGITQSPKYLFRKEGQNVTLSCEQNLNHDAMYWYRQDPGQGLRLIYYSQIVNDFQKGDIAEGYSVSREKKESFPLTVTSAQKNPTAFYLCASSIPGQGADTQYFGPGTRLTVL.

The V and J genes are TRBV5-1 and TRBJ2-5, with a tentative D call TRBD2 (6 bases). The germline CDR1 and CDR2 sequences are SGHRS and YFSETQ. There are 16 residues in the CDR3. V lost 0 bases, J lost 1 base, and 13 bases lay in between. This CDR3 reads CASSLARLVPQETQYF. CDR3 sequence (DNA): TGCGCCAGCAGCTTGGCCAGACTAGTACCCCAAGAGACCCAGTACTTC.

The CDR3 loop reads CASSLVSANTEAFF. The CDR3, as DNA: TGTGCCAGCAGCTTGGTGTCAGCGAACACTGAAGCTTTCTTT. V gene TRBV5-4 combines with J gene TRBJ1-1; no reliable D call. Germline CDR1 reads SGHNT; CDR2 reads YYREEE (reference sequence). V was shortened by 0 bases and J by 1 base, with 7 bases between the two germline ends. CDR3 size: 14 residues.

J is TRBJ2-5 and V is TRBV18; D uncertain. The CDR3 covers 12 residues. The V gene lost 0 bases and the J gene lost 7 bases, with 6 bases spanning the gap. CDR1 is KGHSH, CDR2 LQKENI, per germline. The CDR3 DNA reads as TGTGCCAGCTCACCACCCACCTTGACCCAGTACTTC. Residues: CASSPPTLTQYF. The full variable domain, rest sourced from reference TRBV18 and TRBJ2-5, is NAGVMQNPRHLVRRRGQEARLRCSPMKGHSHVYWYRQLPEEGLKFMVYLQKENIIDESGMPKERFSAEFPKEGPSILRIQQVVRGDSAAYFCASSPPTLTQYFGPGTRLLVL.

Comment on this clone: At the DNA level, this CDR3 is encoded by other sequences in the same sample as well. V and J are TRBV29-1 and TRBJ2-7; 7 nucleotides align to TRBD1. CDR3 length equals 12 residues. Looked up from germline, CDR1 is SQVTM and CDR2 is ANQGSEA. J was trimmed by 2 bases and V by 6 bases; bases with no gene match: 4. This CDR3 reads CSVVQGAYEQYF. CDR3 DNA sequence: TGCAGCGTGGTCCAGGGGGCCTACGAGCAGTACTTC.

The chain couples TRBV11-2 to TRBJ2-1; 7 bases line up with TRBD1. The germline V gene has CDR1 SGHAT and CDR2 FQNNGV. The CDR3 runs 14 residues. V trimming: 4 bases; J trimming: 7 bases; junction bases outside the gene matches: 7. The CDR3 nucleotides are TGTGCCAGCAGCTACGGGACAGTGAGGAATGAGCAGTTCTTC. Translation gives CASSYGTVRNEQFF.

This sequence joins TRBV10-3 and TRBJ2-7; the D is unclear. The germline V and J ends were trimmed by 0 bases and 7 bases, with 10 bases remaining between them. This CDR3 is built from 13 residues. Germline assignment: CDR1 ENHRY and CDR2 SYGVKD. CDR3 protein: CAISESSLREQYF. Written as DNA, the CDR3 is TGTGCCATCAGTGAGTCGAGCCTGAGGGAGCAGTACTTC.

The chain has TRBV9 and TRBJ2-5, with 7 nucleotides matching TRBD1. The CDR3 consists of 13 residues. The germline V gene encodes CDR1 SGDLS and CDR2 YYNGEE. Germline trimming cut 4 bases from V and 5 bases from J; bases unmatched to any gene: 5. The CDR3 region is CASSLEGAETQYF. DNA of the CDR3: TGTGCCAGCAGCCTAGAGGGGGCTGAGACCCAGTACTTC.

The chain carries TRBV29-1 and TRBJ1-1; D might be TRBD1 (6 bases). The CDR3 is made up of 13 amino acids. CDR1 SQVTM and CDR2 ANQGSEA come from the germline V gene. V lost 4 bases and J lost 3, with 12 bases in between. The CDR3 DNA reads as TGCAGCGTTGCCGGGGGCGTCGACACTGAAGCTTTCTTT. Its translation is CSVAGGVDTEAFF.

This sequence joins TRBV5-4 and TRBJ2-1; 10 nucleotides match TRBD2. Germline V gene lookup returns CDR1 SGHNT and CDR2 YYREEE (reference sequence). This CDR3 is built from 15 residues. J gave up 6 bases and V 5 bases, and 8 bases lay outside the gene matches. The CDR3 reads CASSPLAGVRNEQFF. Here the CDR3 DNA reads TGTGCCAGCAGTCCTCTAGCGGGAGTACGCAATGAGCAGTTCTTC.

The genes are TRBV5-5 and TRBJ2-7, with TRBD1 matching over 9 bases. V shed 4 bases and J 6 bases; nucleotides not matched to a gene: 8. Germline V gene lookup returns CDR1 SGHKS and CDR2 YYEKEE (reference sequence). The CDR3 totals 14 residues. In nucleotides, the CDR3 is TGTGCCAGCAGCCCCCTGGACAGGGGAGGCGAGCAGTACTTC. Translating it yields CASSPLDRGGEQYF.

CDR3 sequence (DNA): TGTGCCAGCAGCGGCCAACAGGGGAGGTACCAAGAGACCCAGTACTTC. It yields the protein CASSGQQGRYQETQYF. V and J are TRBV13 and TRBJ2-5; D possibly corresponds to TRBD1 (7 bases). From germline, CDR1 is PRHDT and CDR2 FYEKMQ (reference sequence). This CDR3 region has 16 residues. V shed 5 bases and J shed 0 bases, with 16 bases lying between them.

CDR3 sequence reads: CASSETYATNEKLFF. CDR3 nucleotide sequence: TGTGCCAGCTCAGAGACTTATGCAACTAATGAAAAACTGTTTTTT. The chain is built from TRBV18 and TRBJ1-4; D unclear. CDR3 length: 15 residues. Germline V gene data show CDR1 as KGHSH and CDR2 as LQKENI. V lost 5 bases and J lost 0, with 10 bases in between.

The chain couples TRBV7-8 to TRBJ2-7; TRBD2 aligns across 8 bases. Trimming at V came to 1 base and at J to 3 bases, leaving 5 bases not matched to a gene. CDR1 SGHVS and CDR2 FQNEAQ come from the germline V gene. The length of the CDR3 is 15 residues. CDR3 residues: CASSLEAGGNYEQYF. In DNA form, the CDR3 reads TGTGCCAGCAGCTTAGAGGCGGGAGGCAACTACGAGCAGTACTTC.

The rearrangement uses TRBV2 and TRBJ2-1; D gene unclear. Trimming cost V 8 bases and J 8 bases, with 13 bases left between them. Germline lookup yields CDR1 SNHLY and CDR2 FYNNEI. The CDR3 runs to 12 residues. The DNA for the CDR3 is TGTGCCAGCCGTCCGGAGACGGATGAGCAGTTCTTC. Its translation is CASRPETDEQFF.

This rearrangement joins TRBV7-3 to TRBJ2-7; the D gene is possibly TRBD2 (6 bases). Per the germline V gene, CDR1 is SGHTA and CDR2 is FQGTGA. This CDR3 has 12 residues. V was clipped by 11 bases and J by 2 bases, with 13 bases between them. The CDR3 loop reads CASPSAAYEQYF. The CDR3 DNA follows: TGTGCCTCTCCTAGCGCCGCCTACGAGCAGTACTTC.

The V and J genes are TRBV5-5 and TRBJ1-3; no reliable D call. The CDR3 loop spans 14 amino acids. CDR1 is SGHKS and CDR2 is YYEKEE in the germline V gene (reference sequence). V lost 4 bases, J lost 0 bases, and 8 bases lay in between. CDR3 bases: TGTGCCAGCAGCCCCTATGTCTCTGGAAACACCATATATTTT. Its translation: CASSPYVSGNTIYF.

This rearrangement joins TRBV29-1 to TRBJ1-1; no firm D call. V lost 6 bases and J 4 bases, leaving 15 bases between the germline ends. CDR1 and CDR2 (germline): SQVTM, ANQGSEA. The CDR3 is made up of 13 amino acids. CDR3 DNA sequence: TGCAGCGTGGGGTTTCTTGAGCCCACTGAAGCTTTCTTT. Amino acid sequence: CSVGFLEPTEAFF.

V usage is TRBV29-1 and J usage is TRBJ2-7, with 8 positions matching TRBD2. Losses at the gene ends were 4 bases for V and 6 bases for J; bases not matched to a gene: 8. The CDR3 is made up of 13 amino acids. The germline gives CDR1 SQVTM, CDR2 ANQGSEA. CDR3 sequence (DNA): TGCAGCGTTGTCCCGGGGAGCGGGGGCGAGCAGTACTTC. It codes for CSVVPGSGGEQYF.

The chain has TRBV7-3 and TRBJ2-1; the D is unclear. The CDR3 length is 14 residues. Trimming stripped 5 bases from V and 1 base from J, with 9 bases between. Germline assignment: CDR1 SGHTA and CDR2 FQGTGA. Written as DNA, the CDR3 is TGTGCCAGCAGCCAACTGGGGTCCTACAATGAGCAGTTCTTC. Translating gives CASSQLGSYNEQFF. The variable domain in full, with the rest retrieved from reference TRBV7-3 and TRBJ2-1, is GAGVSQTPSNKVTEKGKYVELRCDPISGHTALYWYRQSLGQGPEFLIYFQGTGAADDSGLPNDRFFAVRPEGSVSTLKIQRTERGDSAVYLCASSQLGSYNEQFFGPGTRLTVL.

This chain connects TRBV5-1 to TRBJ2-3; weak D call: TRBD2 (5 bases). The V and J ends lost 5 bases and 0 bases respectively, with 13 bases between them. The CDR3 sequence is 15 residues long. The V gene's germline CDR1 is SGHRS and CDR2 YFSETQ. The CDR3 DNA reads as TGCGCCAGCAGGGCCGCGGGCATTAGCACAGATACGCAGTATTTT. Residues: CASRAAGISTDTQYF.

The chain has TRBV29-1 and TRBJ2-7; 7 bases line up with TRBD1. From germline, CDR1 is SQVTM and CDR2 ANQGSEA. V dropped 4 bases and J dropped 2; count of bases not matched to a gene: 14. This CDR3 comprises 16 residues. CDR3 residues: CSVGDSIMDLTYEQYF. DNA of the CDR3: TGCAGCGTTGGGGACAGTATTATGGACCTAACCTACGAGCAGTACTTC.

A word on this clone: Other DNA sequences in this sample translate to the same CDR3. The DNA of the CDR3 is TGTGCCAGCAGCGTTGATTACAATGAGCAGTTCTTC. Amino acid sequence: CASSVDYNEQFF. The V gene is TRBV9, the J gene TRBJ2-1, with no clear D. V shed 2 bases and J shed 4 bases, with 4 bases lying between them. Germline assignment: CDR1 SGDLS and CDR2 YYNGEE. The CDR3 spans 12 residues.

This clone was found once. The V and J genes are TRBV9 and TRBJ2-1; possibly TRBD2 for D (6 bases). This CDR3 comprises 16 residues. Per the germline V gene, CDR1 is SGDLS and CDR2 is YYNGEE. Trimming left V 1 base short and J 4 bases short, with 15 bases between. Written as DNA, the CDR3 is TGTGCCAGCAGCGTAACCTCGGGGGTACCGTACAATGAGCAGTTCTTC. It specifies CASSVTSGVPYNEQFF.